Listed below are T cell receptor beta chains from one sample, sequenced in a study of blood T cell repertoires in COVID-19. TCRdb's copy holds only in-frame clones and misses some; the assay was immunoSEQ multiplex PCR. The sample lists roughly 220,000 clones, 65% to 90% occurring once. Input material: PBMCs or T cells enriched from blood (not recorded which). The origin of the receptors is a woman aged 40 to 50 with acute COVID-19. The conserved cysteine and the conserved F or W are not part of the CDR3 here.

V: TRBV19; J: TRBJ2-1; CDR3: ASSASGRYNEQF
V: TRBV28; J: TRBJ1-2; CDR3: ASSPGPRPLT
V: TRBV28; J: TRBJ1-2; CDR3: ASSKGLAGQNYGYT
V: TRBV2; J: TRBJ1-2; CDR3: ASSPGQGLYGYT
V: TRBV5-5; J: TRBJ1-4; CDR3: ASMGLHNEKLF
V: TRBV10-3; J: TRBJ2-1; CDR3: AISGVDSYNEQF
V: TRBV28; J: TRBJ2-7; CDR3: ASSTTGGPYEQY
V: TRBV9; J: TRBJ2-1; CDR3: ASSVTGEWHNEQF
V: TRBV11-2; J: TRBJ1-1; CDR3: ASSPWTGKNTEAF
V: TRBV18; J: TRBJ1-2; CDR3: ASSLQGMESSGYT
V: TRBV11-3; J: TRBJ2-5; CDR3: ASSTRRLAQETQY
V: TRBV7-9; J: TRBJ1-2; CDR3: ASSSISGTAKSSH
V: TRBV12-3/TRBV12-4; J: TRBJ1-1; CDR3: ASSLRQGAEAF
V: TRBV4-1; J: TRBJ2-1; CDR3: ASSQVGLAGALYNEQF
V: TRBV4-2; J: TRBJ2-1; CDR3: ASSQGGGIGVYNEQF
V: TRBV12-3/TRBV12-4; J: TRBJ2-3; CDR3: ASSLSGTDTQY
V: TRBV25-1; J: TRBJ2-1; CDR3: ASSSGTSSYNEQF
V: TRBV7-9; J: TRBJ1-3; CDR3: ASSLGQGGNTIY
V: TRBV4-3; J: TRBJ2-5; CDR3: ASSQGVLAGSGNQETQY
V: TRBV19; J: TRBJ1-2; CDR3: ASSMSGGIDGYT
V: TRBV28; J: TRBJ1-2; CDR3: ASSLARQAYGYT
V: TRBV6-5; J: TRBJ1-2; CDR3: ASSFLSGSGYT
V: TRBV24-1; J: TRBJ1-1; CDR3: ATSDSSRGTETEAF
V: TRBV27; J: TRBJ1-1; CDR3: ASSFLTGGTEAF
V: TRBV7-3; J: TRBJ2-6; CDR3: ASSSQGYGANVLT
V: TRBV7-3; J: TRBJ2-7; CDR3: ASSSELAGVSEQY
V: TRBV7-9; J: TRBJ1-2; CDR3: ASSPAGSRGGYT
V: TRBV2; J: TRBJ2-1; CDR3: ASTRLASGNEQF
V: TRBV24-1; J: TRBJ2-7; CDR3: ATSDPGQGYEQY
V: TRBV11-2; J: TRBJ2-3; CDR3: ASSDPGQGASTDTQY
V: TRBV21-1; J: TRBJ1-5; CDR3: ASRWGEGLGYSNQPQH
V: TRBV12-3/TRBV12-4; J: TRBJ1-1; CDR3: ASSLNQNTEAF
V: TRBV6-5; J: TRBJ2-7; CDR3: ASSYRDFPPYEQY
V: TRBV10-2; J: TRBJ2-7; CDR3: ASSQTSRYGQY
V: TRBV19; J: TRBJ1-5; CDR3: ASSMVPVGDSNQPQH
V: TRBV5-1; J: TRBJ2-7; CDR3: ASSPTSGSSYEQY
V: TRBV6-1; J: TRBJ1-2; CDR3: ASSEDGTGDGYT
V: TRBV7-9; J: TRBJ2-5; CDR3: ASSSWPLGAGETQY
V: TRBV24-1; J: TRBJ2-3; CDR3: ATSDFTGTGDTQY
V: TRBV28; J: TRBJ1-5; CDR3: ASTTQWDRGHQPQH
V: TRBV27; J: TRBJ1-5; CDR3: ASRAHGNQPQH
V: TRBV12-3/TRBV12-4; J: TRBJ1-3; CDR3: ASRYSGNTIY
V: TRBV20-1; J: TRBJ1-2; CDR3: SARVGDGYT
V: TRBV7-2; J: TRBJ2-7; CDR3: ASSYGGVDYEQY
V: TRBV3-1/TRBV3-2; J: TRBJ2-7; CDR3: ASSPQGVHSYEQY
V: TRBV5-8; J: TRBJ2-7; CDR3: ASSFGLAGSGYEQY
V: TRBV29-1; J: TRBJ2-1; CDR3: SVVWTRSNEQF
V: TRBV28; J: TRBJ1-5; CDR3: ASSFSYSNQPQH
V: TRBV19; J: TRBJ2-5; CDR3: ASSRLGRDQETQY
V: TRBV18; J: TRBJ1-1; CDR3: ASSPLRGVEAF
V: TRBV7-9; J: TRBJ1-2; CDR3: ASSLSRTVDYGYT
V: TRBV7-9; J: TRBJ2-3; CDR3: ASSYSGIAWREDLDTQY
V: TRBV28; J: TRBJ1-6; CDR3: ASLGQGDSYNSPLH
V: TRBV14; J: TRBJ1-4; CDR3: ASSGYAGGKTKLF
V: TRBV28; J: TRBJ1-6; CDR3: ASSFDHNHNSPLH
V: TRBV29-1; J: TRBJ2-5; CDR3: SVDLGRQETQY
V: TRBV7-9; J: TRBJ1-1; CDR3: ATERGTNTEAF
V: TRBV15; J: TRBJ2-1; CDR3: ATSRGGRASYNEQF